The clone carrying this T cell receptor beta chain was counted a few times. The target antigen is unknown. This sample stems from a study of identical twins. General study findings and limits: Some out-of-frame alpha sequences were shared by twins, and these showed excess low generation probability. Without tracking the same donors, conclusions rested on cross-sectional statistical analysis. Zero-insertion results could be subject to partial confounding by invariant MAIT and iNKT cells.

The V gene's germline CDR1 is SQVTM and CDR2 ANQGSEA. The CDR3 runs 14 residues. The V gene end was trimmed by 4 bases and the J gene end by 2 bases; junction bases not matched to a gene: 3. From the 5' RACE reads, TCRdb called clonotypes with MiXCR, one entry per CDR3 protein. Seen here are about 890,000 distinct CDR3 sequences, roughly 12% observed once, and the top ten hold around 1.5%. The same data also went into a second study, on yellow fever vaccine responses in identical twins. From that study: Twins reportedly had a vaccine T cell response that seemed partly convergent, partly personalized.

The chain recombines TRBV29-1 with TRBJ2-1; 9 nucleotides align to TRBD1. The receptor was derived from a woman between 18 and 29 years old in good health. Sequences were obtained from PBMCs. The CDR3 reads CSVAGTGTYNEQFF. The CDR3 DNA reads as TGCAGCGTTGCCGGGACAGGGACCTACAATGAGCAGTTCTTC.